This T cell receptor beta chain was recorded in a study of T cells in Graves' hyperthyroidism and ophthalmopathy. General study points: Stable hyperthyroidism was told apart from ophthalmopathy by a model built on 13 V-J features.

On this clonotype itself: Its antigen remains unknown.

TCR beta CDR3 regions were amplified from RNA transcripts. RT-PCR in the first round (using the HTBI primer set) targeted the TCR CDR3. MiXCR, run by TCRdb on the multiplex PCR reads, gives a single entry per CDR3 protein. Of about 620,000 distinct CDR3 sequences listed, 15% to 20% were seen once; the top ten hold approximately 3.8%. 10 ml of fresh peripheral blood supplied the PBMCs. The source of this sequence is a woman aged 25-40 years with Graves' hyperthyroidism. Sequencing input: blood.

CDR3 region: CASSQDFALIRDIGNTIYF. CDR3 DNA: TGTGCCAGCAGCCAAGATTTCGCCCTTATCCGGGACATTGGAAACACCATATATTTT. The chain combines TRBV14 with TRBJ1-3; D might be TRBD1 (6 bases). The CDR3 is 19 residues long. The V end was cut by 0 bases, the J end by 3 bases, with 21 bases between. From germline, CDR1 is SGHDN and CDR2 FVKESK. The complete variable domain, with remaining parts taken from reference TRBV14 and TRBJ1-3, reads EAGVTQFPSHSVIEKGQTVTLRCDPISGHDNLYWYRRVMGKEIKFLLHFVKESKQDESGMPNNRFLAERTGGTYSTLKVQPAELEDSGVYFCASSQDFALIRDIGNTIYFGEGSWLTVV.